The present T cell receptor (beta chain) was sequenced within a study of regulatory T cells in long-lasting Graves disease. Notes on the study in general: Persistent disease preferred TRBV28, TRBJ1-2 and TRBJ2-5. Accuracy may have been reduced by the small sample size.

CDR1 and CDR2 from the germline V gene are MNHNS and SASEGT. The germline V and J ends were trimmed by 5 bases and 7 bases, with 17 bases remaining between them. The length of the CDR3 is 14 residues. Both iRepertoire HTBI primers and Arm-PCR of CDR3 regions were used to build the TCR beta libraries. Original processing notes: Identification of gene segments yielded approximately 62 TRBV and around 13 TRBJ across samples. TCRdb reprocessed the multiplex PCR reads with MiXCR, giving one entry per CDR3 protein. The V and J calls, along with clone size, are taken from TCRdb and not from the paper's own processing. The data show roughly 400,000 distinct CDR3 sequences, with roughly a fifth seen just once and 14% held by the top ten. This clonotype was observed at least ten times. Its antigen is not known. Time point: persistent/refractory GD, antithyroid drugs over 5 years with positive TRAb. Researchers made the TCR library from RNA that was extracted from PBMCs.

The sample was peripheral blood mononuclear cells (PBMCs), taken when the disease was refractory, from a patient treated with antithyroid drugs. J is TRBJ1-1 and V is TRBV6-1; the D gene is possibly TRBD1 (5 bases). The clonotype was recovered from a female donor with Graves disease. The CDR3: CASSTSWGRDEAFF. Written as DNA, the CDR3 is TGTGCCAGCAGTACTTCATGGGGACGGGATGAAGCTTTCTTT.